This T cell receptor beta chain is drawn from a study of blood T cell repertoires in COVID-19. In the study overall: Sites in the United States, Italy and Spain provided acute and convalescent COVID-19 samples. In each case, the material was cDNA or gDNA derived from T cells, B-cell-depleted T cells, or PBMCs.

As handled by the study authors: Amplifying reference gene primers gave estimates of nucleated cell counts. Clones were read by immunoSEQ multiplex PCR, and TCRdb kept only the in-frame ones, dropping some. From that table come the V and J calls and clone size; the DNA was used to work out D and trimming. The sample includes about 480,000 clones, around 88% of them seen just once. With V trimmed by 5 bases and J by 2 bases, 12 bases remained unmatched. The CDR3 has 19 amino acids. Germline values: CDR1 SGHVS, CDR2 FQNEAQ. In this sample, this clone turned up once. The V gene is TRBV7-8, the J gene TRBJ2-3, with TRBD2 identical over 14 bases. Sequenced: peripheral blood. The clonotype originates from a woman in her 30s with acute or convalescent COVID-19. CDR3 loop: CASSTGGTSGGPNTDTQYF. The CDR3 coding sequence is TGTGCCAGCAGCACCGGAGGGACTAGCGGGGGACCAAACACAGATACGCAGTATTTT.